What follows are 9 T cell receptor beta chains derived from one specimen sequenced in a study of T cell responses to AZD1222 COVID-19 vaccine. TCRdb's table, derived via immunoSEQ multiplex PCR, lists solely in-frame clones and lacks some. Among about 70,000 clones listed, 88% were seen once. Sequencing was performed on peripheral blood, taken 28 days after the second dose of the MenACWY control vaccine. The origin of the receptors is an adult who received the MenACWY meningococcal vaccine as a control.

The rearrangement joins TRBV5-4 to TRBJ1-4; D uncertain. The V gene's germline CDR1 is SGHNT and CDR2 YYREEE (reference sequence). Trimming shortened V by 0 bases and J by 8 bases, and 5 bases separated the two germline ends. The CDR3 length is 12 residues. The CDR3 reads CASSLGGEKLFF. In DNA, the CDR3 is TGTGCCAGCAGCTTGGGTGGGGAAAAACTGTTTTTT.

The chain combines TRBV18 with TRBJ2-3, with TRBD2 identical over 12 bases. This CDR3 region has 17 residues. From germline, CDR1 is KGHSH and CDR2 LQKENI. J gave up 5 bases and V 4 bases, and 10 bases lay outside the gene matches. Here the CDR3 DNA reads TGTGCCAGCTCACGGCAGGTTACGGGACTAGCGGGAGATACGCAGTATTTT. This sequence encodes CASSRQVTGLAGDTQYF.

The chain has TRBV18 and TRBJ2-2; possible D gene TRBD2, 6 bases. The V end was cut by 2 bases, the J end by 7 bases, with 20 bases between. Germline values: CDR1 KGHSH, CDR2 LQKENI. CDR3 size: 17 residues. CDR3 DNA sequence: TGTGCCAGCTCACCAGCGGGGATGAGGATGGCCGGCGGGGAGCTGTTTTTT. This encodes CASSPAGMRMAGGELFF. Full variable domain (outside the CDR3, taken from reference TRBV18 and TRBJ2-2): NAGVMQNPRHLVRRRGQEARLRCSPMKGHSHVYWYRQLPEEGLKFMVYLQKENIIDESGMPKERFSAEFPKEGPSILRIQQVVRGDSAAYFCASSPAGMRMAGGELFFGEGSRLTVL.

The V and J genes are TRBV2 and TRBJ1-4; a weak D match, TRBD1 (5 bases). This CDR3 has 13 amino acids. V gave up 5 bases and J gave up 8 bases, with 12 bases separating them. Looked up from germline, CDR1 is SNHLY and CDR2 is FYNNEI. The CDR3 region has the DNA TGTGCCAGCAGTACAGGACCGGGAGAAAAACTGTTTTTT. Amino acids: CASSTGPGEKLFF.

This chain connects TRBV2 to TRBJ1-6; D ambiguous. The germline CDR1 and CDR2 sequences are SNHLY and FYNNEI. The CDR3 consists of 16 residues. Trimming removed 4 bases at V and 2 bases at J, with 12 bases between. CDR3 amino acids: CASSGQRGTYNSPLHF. In DNA, the CDR3 is TGTGCCAGCAGTGGACAACGGGGTACCTATAATTCACCCCTCCACTTT.

The chain recombines TRBV28 with TRBJ1-2; no firm D call. Germline V gene data show CDR1 as MDHEN and CDR2 as SYDVKM. The CDR3 runs 13 residues. Trimming took 1 base from V and 4 from J, leaving 7 bases between them. This chain's CDR3 is CASSLFEGYGYTF. The CDR3 bases are TGTGCCAGCAGTTTATTTGAGGGCTATGGCTACACCTTC.

This clone showed up just once. V gene TRBV7-2 combines with J gene TRBJ2-1; the D call may be TRBD1 or TRBD2 (5 bases each). CDR1 is SGHTA and CDR2 is FQGNSA in the germline V gene. The V end was cut by 2 bases, the J end by 8 bases, with 16 bases between. The CDR3 has 15 residues. CDR3 sequence: CASSLNGAEGDEQFF. The CDR3 coding sequence is TGTGCCAGCAGCTTAAACGGGGCAGAAGGCGATGAGCAGTTCTTC.

The V gene is TRBV7-2, the J gene TRBJ2-3, with D maybe TRBD2 (5 bases). Germline V gives CDR1 SGHTA, CDR2 FQGNSA. The V gene lost 8 bases and the J gene lost 4 bases, with 16 bases spanning the gap. This CDR3 region has 14 residues. CDR3 sequence (DNA): TGTGCCAGCTCCCTGACGGGATTGGCAGATACGCAGTATTTT. Encoded protein: CASSLTGLADTQYF.

The chain couples TRBV11-3 to TRBJ1-6, with 7 bases aligning to TRBD1. The CDR3 contains 14 residues. Trimming removed 5 bases from V and 7 bases from J; junction bases left unmatched: 5. Germline CDR1 reads SGHNT; CDR2 reads YENEEA. This CDR3 is CASSRDSKNSPLHF. CDR3 DNA sequence: TGTGCCAGCAGCCGGGACAGCAAAAATTCACCCCTCCACTTT.